Listed here is a single T cell receptor (beta chain). Its specific antigen is unknown. Per-base quality was not reported, and no clone a single base away is much larger than it. Other DNA variants within this sample encode the same CDR3. Trimming takes 2 bases off V and 4 bases off J; junction bases not matched to a gene: 4. The cysteine opens and the phenylalanine closes a CDR3 of 14 amino acids. CDR3 DNA is the only sequence kept; it has 42 bases, read in frame from the first base. From the germline V gene, CDR1 is SGDLS and CDR2 is YYNGEE. Donors were healthy HIV-negative adults with no recently reported acute infections or vaccinations. Every donor was a Caucasian adult residing in Nashville, Tennessee, USA. CD4+ T cells were enriched through magnetic negative selection, after which naive cells were positively selected on CD45RA and the remaining negative fraction served as the memory subset. After blood collection by leukapheresis, PBMCs were isolated using Ficoll-Histopaque density gradient centrifugation and then cryopreserved in the vapor phase of liquid nitrogen. Analytical flow cytometry was used to check the purity and quantity of each magnetically sorted T cell population. Genomic DNA was isolated from every sorted fraction and measured by UV absorbance on a Nanodrop 2000c.

TCR CDR3 regions were amplified from genomic DNA by multiplex PCR using the deep immunoSEQ assay. For each cell subset, the extracted genomic DNA was distributed evenly across all wells of several immunoSEQ 96-well plates, and each plate served as one replicate. For sorted subsets, 150 to 250 ng of genomic DNA, equivalent to about 30,000 T cell genomes, went into each replicate PCR. Purified libraries were quantified with a Qubit 3.0 fluorometer, sized on a Bioanalyzer 2100, and re-quantified with the KAPA Library Quantification kit. Every immunoSEQ 96-well plate was sequenced on a separate single-read 150-cycle Illumina NextSeq 550 flow cell. Under the source paper's analysis protocol: Because the immunoSEQ output held only junctional sequences and lacked quality scores, the filtering could not match the filtering applied to full-length reads. Sequences were annotated with PyIR, a Python wrapper for IgBLAST v1.9, using IMGT germline references to assign V/J genes and CDR3. Any read was removed if the V/J assignment was weak (E-value above 1e-6), the CDR3 was missing, or the read contained stop codons, out-of-frame junctions, or ambiguous translated residues. V3J clonotypes were defined as sequences sharing an identical inferred V gene, J gene, and CDR3 amino acid sequence. Percentage overlap between repertoires was calculated by dividing the number of shared unique clonotypes by the size of the smaller repertoire. Richness of each repertoire was evaluated using RTK rarefaction, the Chao1 estimator, and Recon v2.1 estimates of unobserved clonotypes. Generation probabilities for all TCRbeta clonotypes obtained by the gDNA method from a handful of donors were computed using OLGA. TCRdb carries this immuneACCESS record with in-frame sequences only. Its versions omit some clonotypes, under half of them owing to an unresolved V gene in the studies checked, with the rest unexplained. The V and J calls and the clone size are those of that table, but D and trimming were determined from the DNA. The sample has roughly 1,000,000 clones on record, around 78% of them singletons. The ten largest clones add up to approximately 0.56% of the sample.

The data are from a study of shared clonotypes between healthy human individuals (dated by TCRdb to 2018 to 2021). At the level of the whole study: The cohort included three men and a couple of women between 18 and 49 years of age. For each donor, CD4 naive and CD4 memory were each given three plates, CD8 naive was given two plates, and CD8 memory was given one plate. To estimate repertoire size and how much clonotype sharing occurs between individuals, the study deeply sequenced the blood TCR repertoires of five healthy adults. Libraries were prepared and TCR repertoires were sequenced by different laboratories using diverse techniques, in order to increase sequencing depth and limit assay-specific biases. Between about 0.85 and 8.9 billion PBMCs per donor were obtained by leukapheresis. Results and caveats for the whole study, not just this receptor: Compared with non-shared clonotypes, the clonotypes found in all four sorted-subset donors had higher generation probabilities. Based on pairwise subsampling, the degree of clonotype sharing among donors was expected to be affected by sequencing depth. Larger estimated clonotype richness was generally found for naive subsets than for memory subsets. Rarefaction of sorted-subset datasets indicated incomplete sequencing despite the large sequencing depth. Because the study included only a small number of donors, the genetic and exposure-history diversity represented was limited. Sampling was restricted to blood, and TCR repertoires in tissue are likely to differ from TCR repertoires in blood. When a handful of donors were compared, the shared fraction of clonotypes was about 5.4% for naive CD4, around 4% for naive CD8, roughly 2.5% for memory CD4, and 0.35% to 0.4% for memory CD8.

The sequencing input was memory CD4+ T cells from PBMCs. This sample's cell subset or site label indicates: CD45RA-negative fraction. The receptor chain draws on TRBV9 and TRBJ2-5; 8 junctional bases match TRBD1. This TCR came from a man aged 18 to 29 in good health. Some clones in this sample may be carry-over from other donors' samples. The CDR3 protein sequence reads: CASSVQGAGETQYF. The DNA sequence is given as TGTGCCAGCAGCGTCCAGGGGGCGGGAGAGACCCAGTACTTC.